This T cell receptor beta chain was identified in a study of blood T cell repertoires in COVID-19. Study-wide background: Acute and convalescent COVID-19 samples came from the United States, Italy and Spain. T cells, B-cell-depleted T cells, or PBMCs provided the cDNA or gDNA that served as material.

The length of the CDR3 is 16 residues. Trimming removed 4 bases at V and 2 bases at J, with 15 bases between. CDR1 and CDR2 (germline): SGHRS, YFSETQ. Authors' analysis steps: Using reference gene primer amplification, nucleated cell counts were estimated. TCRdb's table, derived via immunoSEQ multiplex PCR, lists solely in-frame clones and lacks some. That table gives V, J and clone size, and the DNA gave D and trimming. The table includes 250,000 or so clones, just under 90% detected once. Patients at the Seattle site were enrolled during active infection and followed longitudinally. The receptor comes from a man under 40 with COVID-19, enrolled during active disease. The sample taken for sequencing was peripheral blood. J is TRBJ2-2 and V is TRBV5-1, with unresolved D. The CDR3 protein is CASSVDTNLNTGELFF. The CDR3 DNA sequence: TGCGCCAGCAGCGTCGACACAAACCTAAACACCGGGGAGCTGTTTTTT.